The next 30 T cell receptor beta chains were all read from a single sample in a study of cytomegalovirus exposure and HLA in healthy donors (dated by TCRdb to 2015 to 2018). Library preparation employed the immunoSEQ multiplex PCR assay. For the multiplex PCR, a mixture combining 60 forward primers for TCR Vbeta segments and 13 reverse primers for TCR Jbeta segments was used. In its TCRdb copy, this immuneACCESS table keeps in-frame sequences only and misses some clones. Where compared with another copy, unresolved V genes explain less than half of these, and the others have no known cause. This sample lists approximately 240,000 clones; 77% were detected once. The top ten clonotypes cover less than 3.5% of the sample. Sequencing used PBMCs. The receptors originated from a woman aged 55-70 years in good health and CMV-seropositive.

The rearrangement links TRBV5-1 to TRBJ1-1, with D unresolved. The CDR3 consists of 13 residues. V lost 1 base, J lost 2 bases, and 6 bases lay in between. The germline gives CDR1 SGHRS, CDR2 YFSETQ. CDR3 protein: CASSLTSNTEAFF. The DNA of the CDR3 is TGCGCCAGCAGCTTGACCAGTAACACTGAAGCTTTCTTT. Variable domain in full (rest from reference TRBV5-1 and TRBJ1-1): KAGVTQTPRYLIKTRGQQVTLSCSPISGHRSVSWYQQTPGQGLQFLFEYFSETQRNKGNFPGRFSGRQFSNSRSEMNVSTLELGDSALYLCASSLTSNTEAFFGQGTRLTVV.

The V call is TRBV15, the J call TRBJ1-3, with D hard to call. Germline values: CDR1 LNHNV, CDR2 YYDKDF (reference sequence). This CDR3 spans 17 amino acids. Trimming left V 1 base short and J 0 bases short, with 13 bases between. The DNA for the CDR3 is TGTGCCACCAGCAGAGTTGCACTCTCGAGCTCTGGAAACACCATATATTTT. Protein sequence: CATSRVALSSSGNTIYF. Using reference TRBV15 and TRBJ1-3 for the parts outside the CDR3, the full variable domain is DAMVIQNPRYQVTQFGKPVTLSCSQTLNHNVMYWYQQKSSQAPKLLFHYYDKDFNNEADTPDNFQSRRPNTSFCFLDIRSPGLGDTAMYLCATSRVALSSSGNTIYFGEGSWLTVV.

The chain recombines TRBV30 with TRBJ1-1; 9 bases align to TRBD1. Germline V lookup: CDR1 GTSNPN, CDR2 SVGIG (reference sequence). Unmatched junction bases numbered 10, after V lost 7 bases and J lost 4 bases. This CDR3 has 14 residues. The CDR3 DNA reads TGTGCCTCCAACGCCCTGACAGGGGGCACTGAAGCTTTCTTT. It codes for CASNALTGGTEAFF. Supplemented by reference TRBV30 and TRBJ1-1, the full variable domain reads SQTIHQWPATLVQPVGSPLSLECTVEGTSNPNLYWYRQAAGRGLQLLFYSVGIGQISSEVPQNLSASRPQDRQFILSSKKLLLSDSGFYLCASNALTGGTEAFFGQGTRLTVV.

The chain combines TRBV4-2 with TRBJ2-3, with 12 bases matching TRBD2. CDR1 is LGHNA, CDR2 YNFKEQ, per germline. The ends lost 1 base at V and 7 bases at J; junction bases unmatched: 9. This CDR3 spans 17 amino acids. CDR3 sequence: CASSQVRTSGVTNTQYF. CDR3 in DNA: TGTGCCAGCAGCCAAGTCCGGACTAGCGGGGTAACAAATACGCAGTATTTT.

This clone was seen just once. It is unclear where the CDR3 begins or ends on the DNA, so no DNA is shown, and the CDR3 is as TCRdb lists it. The chain links TRBV21-1 to TRBJ2-7; TRBD1 is taken as the D call from the table, unchecked against the DNA. TRBV21-1 represents a pseudogene. The CDR3 adds up to 15 amino acids, both ends counted. The CDR3 region is CASSKVAGGIYEQYF.

This chain links TRBV6-5 with TRBJ2-5, with D perhaps TRBD2 (5 bases). Germline CDR1 is MNHEY and CDR2 is SVGAGI. The CDR3 consists of 15 residues. V was trimmed by 6 bases and J by 4 bases, leaving 18 bases between them. The CDR3 sequence is CASRGPGIGGETQYF. CDR3 nucleotide sequence: TGTGCCAGCAGGGGCCCGGGAATAGGTGGAGAGACCCAGTACTTC.

The chain has TRBV6-1 and TRBJ1-4, with unresolved D. V was shortened by 3 bases and J by 3 bases, with 5 bases between the two germline ends. CDR1 MNHNS and CDR2 SASEGT come from the germline V gene. The CDR3 has 13 residues. The CDR3 here is CASSEAPNEKLFF. The CDR3 DNA reads TGTGCCAGCAGTGAGGCTCCTAATGAAAAACTGTTTTTT.

The chain has TRBV10-3 and TRBJ2-1, with 14 bases identical to TRBD2. The CDR3 is 17 amino acids. CDR1 and CDR2 (germline): ENHRY, SYGVKD. J lost 1 base, V lost 8 bases, and 7 bases had no gene match. The CDR3 region has the DNA TGTGCCATCTCCCCTGGACTAGCGGGGGGTTCCTACAATGAGCAGTTCTTC. Its translation is CAISPGLAGGSYNEQFF.

The chain joins TRBV18 to TRBJ2-3; D possibly corresponds to TRBD2 (5 bases). This CDR3 has 14 amino acids. CDR1 and CDR2 (germline): KGHSH, LQKENI. Trimming removed 3 bases from V and 6 bases from J, with 13 bases in between. The CDR3 DNA follows: TGTGCCAGCTCACCTACTGGAGGATCTGATACGCAGTATTTT. This codes for CASSPTGGSDTQYF.

The table lists this clone with a few counts. The rearrangement uses TRBV28 and TRBJ2-7; D is unresolved. The CDR3 totals 12 residues. Germline values: CDR1 MDHEN, CDR2 SYDVKM. The V end lost 6 bases, the J end lost 2 bases, and 8 bases lay between the germline ends. CDR3 residues: CASSLVAYEQYF. The CDR3 DNA follows: TGTGCCAGCAGCCTAGTCGCCTACGAGCAGTACTTC.

This clone was observed a single time. CDR3 DNA sequence: TGTGCCAGCAGCGTACCCCGGAGACCAAAGCCCCAGTACTTC. This translates into CASSVPRRPKPQYF. The J gene is TRBJ2-5, the V gene TRBV9, with unresolved D. The V and J ends lost 1 base and 9 bases respectively, with 16 bases between them. There are 14 residues in the CDR3. In germline, CDR1 is SGDLS, CDR2 YYNGEE. Supplemented by reference TRBV9 and TRBJ2-5, the full variable domain reads DSGVTQTPKHLITATGQRVTLRCSPRSGDLSVYWYQQSLDQGLQFLIQYYNGEERAKGNILERFSAQQFPDLHSELNLSSLELGDSALYFCASSVPRRPKPQYFGPGTRLLVL.

V gene TRBV28 combines with J gene TRBJ2-7, with TRBD2 matching 11 bases. Per the germline V gene, CDR1 is MDHEN and CDR2 is SYDVKM. The CDR3 has 15 residues. Trimming removed 5 bases from V and 9 bases from J; junction bases left unmatched: 12. The CDR3 region has the DNA TGTGCCAGCAGTGCCATAGCGGGAGGGCTAGTTAGGCAGTACTTC. This sequence encodes CASSAIAGGLVRQYF.

The J gene is TRBJ2-7, the V gene TRBV7-2, with 7 bases fitting TRBD1. This CDR3 is built from 15 residues. J lost 6 bases, V lost 1 base, and 9 bases had no gene match. From germline, CDR1 is SGHTA and CDR2 FQGNSA. The CDR3 DNA is TGTGCCAGCAGCTTAGGACAGGGTGGTCAAGGCGAGCAGTACTTC. Residues: CASSLGQGGQGEQYF.

A word on this clone: This sample also contains other DNA sequences that code for the same CDR3. The chain joins TRBV5-1 to TRBJ2-1; TRBD2 aligns across 8 bases. The CDR3 totals 12 residues. J was trimmed by 10 bases and V by 8 bases; bases with no gene match: 8. Germline V CDR1 and CDR2: SGHRS, YFSETQ. This chain's CDR3 is CASSQREREQFF. CDR3 in DNA: TGCGCCAGTAGTCAGCGGGAGAGAGAGCAGTTCTTC.

The genes are TRBV5-5 and TRBJ1-1, with D uncertain. With 4 bases removed from V and 3 bases from J, the gap between germline ends came to 16 bases. CDR1 and CDR2 (germline): SGHKS, YYEKEE (reference sequence). The CDR3 totals 15 residues. The CDR3 nucleotides are TGTGCCAGCAGCACGGAGTATGTCGTTGACACTGAAGCTTTCTTT. Protein sequence: CASSTEYVVDTEAFF.

The genes are TRBV30 and TRBJ2-5, with no clear D. Germline-derived CDR1 and CDR2 are GTSNPN and SVGIG (reference sequence). The V end lost 3 bases, the J end lost 1 base, and 6 bases lay between the germline ends. The CDR3 consists of 12 residues. CDR3 sequence (DNA): TGTGCCTGGAGCACGGGCCAAGAGACCCAGTACTTC. It yields the protein CAWSTGQETQYF.

V usage is TRBV19 and J usage is TRBJ1-1, with 7 bases matching TRBD1. This CDR3 has 13 amino acids. J gave up 3 bases and V 5 bases, and 3 bases lay outside the gene matches. CDR1 is LNHDA and CDR2 is SQIVND in the germline V gene (reference sequence). The CDR3 is CASSPDRYTEAFF. The CDR3 region has the DNA TGTGCCAGTAGTCCGGACAGGTACACTGAAGCTTTCTTT.

There are a few counts of this clone. This chain links TRBV18 with TRBJ2-7; 13 bases map to TRBD2. The CDR3 totals 17 residues. In germline, CDR1 is KGHSH, CDR2 LQKENI. Losses at the gene ends were 0 bases for V and 0 bases for J; bases not matched to a gene: 2. The CDR3 is CASSPPGLAGNSYEQYF. The CDR3 DNA reads TGTGCCAGCTCACCACCGGGACTAGCGGGGAACTCCTACGAGCAGTACTTC.

The chain carries TRBV5-4 and TRBJ2-1; a possible D gene is TRBD1 (5 bases). CDR3 size: 15 residues. Trimming cost V 4 bases and J 0 bases, with 11 bases left between them. CDR1 SGHNT and CDR2 YYREEE come from the germline V gene (reference sequence). CDR3: CASSRTGSSYNEQFF. CDR3 nucleotide sequence: TGTGCCAGCAGCCGAACAGGAAGCTCCTACAATGAGCAGTTCTTC.

The chain recombines TRBV4-1 with TRBJ1-3, with 7 bases fitting TRBD1. There are 14 residues in the CDR3. With V trimmed by 6 bases and J by 4 bases, 6 bases remained unmatched. The germline gives CDR1 MGHRA, CDR2 YSYEKL. Written as DNA, the CDR3 is TGCGCCAGCAGGGAAGGGGGCGCCGGAAACACCATATATTTT. Protein sequence: CASREGGAGNTIYF.

V gene TRBV18 combines with J gene TRBJ1-3; D ambiguous. This CDR3 region has 14 residues. Trimming shortened V by 3 bases and J by 0 bases, and 6 bases separated the two germline ends. Germline CDR1 KGHSH, CDR2 LQKENI. The CDR3 DNA sequence: TGTGCCAGCTCACCGGGCAACTCTGGAAACACCATATATTTT. Translating it yields CASSPGNSGNTIYF.

CDR3 DNA: TGTGCCAGCAGCTCGACTAGCGGGGACTATAATGAGCAGTTCTTC. Encoded protein: CASSSTSGDYNEQFF. The V gene is TRBV5-4, the J gene TRBJ2-1; 11 bases align to TRBD2. Germline CDR1 is SGHNT and CDR2 is YYREEE (reference sequence). The CDR3 runs to 15 residues. The V segment lost 3 bases and the J segment 7 bases; nucleotides outside the gene matches: 6.

The DNA for the CDR3 is TGTGCCAGCTCACCACAAACAGGGGTGGGGCAGCCCCAGCATTTT. This encodes CASSPQTGVGQPQHF. The V and J genes are TRBV18 and TRBJ1-5, with 7 bases identical to TRBD1. This CDR3 has 15 residues. The J segment lost 7 bases and the V segment lost 1 base, leaving 7 bases of the junction unmatched. CDR1 KGHSH and CDR2 LQKENI come from the germline V gene.

The rearrangement uses TRBV7-2 and TRBJ1-1, with D possibly matching TRBD1 (6 bases). The CDR3 is 13 residues long. Trimming pared 5 bases from V and 2 bases from J, leaving 9 bases between. Germline CDR1 is SGHTA and CDR2 is FQGNSA. DNA for the CDR3: TGTGCCAGCAGCATACAGGGTAACACTGAAGCTTTCTTT. It codes for CASSIQGNTEAFF.

The rearrangement uses TRBV14 and TRBJ1-4; D unclear. Germline CDR1 is SGHDN and CDR2 is FVKESK. V lost 1 base and J lost 1, with 13 bases in between. The CDR3 contains 17 residues. The DNA for the CDR3 is TGTGCCAGCAGCCAAGCTAAGGTGGGCCGAACTAATGAAAAACTGTTTTTT. Its protein is CASSQAKVGRTNEKLFF.

This chain links TRBV9 with TRBJ2-5; 7 bases line up with TRBD1. The CDR3 consists of 14 residues. Germline-derived CDR1 and CDR2 are SGDLS and YYNGEE. V shed 4 bases, J shed 4 bases, and the junction held 7 bases outside the gene matches. The CDR3 region has the DNA TGTGCCAGCAGCAAAAAAGGGGGCGCAGAGACCCAGTACTTC. This codes for CASSKKGGAETQYF.

V usage is TRBV5-1 and J usage is TRBJ1-5, with 11 bases lining up with TRBD1. The CDR3 consists of 14 residues. Germline-derived CDR1 and CDR2 are SGHRS and YFSETQ. V shed 4 bases and J 6 bases; nucleotides not matched to a gene: 3. The CDR3 coding sequence is TGCGCCAGCAGCGAGGGGACAGGGGGTCAGCCCCAGCATTTT. Protein sequence: CASSEGTGGQPQHF.

The chain couples TRBV7-9 to TRBJ1-3; the D gene is possibly TRBD1 (5 bases). The V gene's germline CDR1 is SEHNR and CDR2 FQNEAQ (reference sequence). The CDR3 has 13 residues. Deletions cut 8 bases from V and 4 bases from J, with 12 bases between. This chain's CDR3 is CASYVQAGNTIYF. Written as DNA, the CDR3 is TGTGCCAGCTACGTACAGGCCGGAAACACCATATATTTT.

The rearrangement uses TRBV18 and TRBJ2-3; tentatively, D is TRBD1 (6 bases). From germline, CDR1 is KGHSH and CDR2 LQKENI. CDR3 length: 13 amino acids. V was shortened by 5 bases and J by 4 bases, with 10 bases between the two germline ends. CDR3 sequence reads: CASSTTGPDTQYF. CDR3 DNA sequence: TGTGCCAGCTCAACTACAGGGCCAGATACGCAGTATTTT.

V is TRBV9 and J is TRBJ2-1; a possible D gene is TRBD1 (5 bases). Trimming took off 3 bases at V and 9 bases at J, with 19 bases between the two ends. This CDR3 comprises 15 residues. Germline V lookup: CDR1 SGDLS, CDR2 YYNGEE. CDR3 sequence (DNA): TGTGCCAGCAGCGGGCAAGGGGTAGGACGGGTTGAGCAGTTCTTC. Translating it yields CASSGQGVGRVEQFF.